The 28 T cell receptor beta chains below come from one sample, sequenced in a study of T cell responses to AZD1222 COVID-19 vaccine. Clones were sequenced by immunoSEQ multiplex PCR, and TCRdb holds only the in-frame ones, with some missing. This table holds 200,000 to 250,000 clones, around 94% found once. Sequenced material: peripheral blood, taken 28 days after the second dose of the MenACWY control vaccine. The origin of the receptors is an adult who received the MenACWY meningococcal vaccine as a control.

CDR3 residues: CASSFNRDFNQPQHF. The CDR3 DNA follows: TGTGCCAGCAGCTTTAACCGAGATTTCAATCAGCCCCAGCATTTT. The chain couples TRBV7-9 to TRBJ1-5; D is unresolved. Germline V gene data show CDR1 as SEHNR and CDR2 as FQNEAQ (reference sequence). Deletions cut 3 bases from V and 3 bases from J, with 12 bases between. CDR3 length equals 15 residues. Variable domain in full (rest from reference TRBV7-9 and TRBJ1-5): DTGVSQNPRHKITKRGQNVTFRCDPISEHNRLYWYRQTLGQGPEFLTYFQNEAQLEKSRLLSDRFSAERPKGSFSTLEIQRTEQGDSAMYLCASSFNRDFNQPQHFGDGTRLSIL.

The chain employs TRBV5-8 and TRBJ2-2; a weak D match, TRBD1 (5 bases). V was pared by 1 base and J by 3 bases, with 13 bases between. This CDR3 has 16 amino acids. Germline CDR1 SGHTS, CDR2 YDEGEE. The CDR3 nucleotides are TGTGCCAGCAGCTTGTCCAGGGCTTGGGACACCGGGGAGCTGTTTTTT. As protein: CASSLSRAWDTGELFF.

V is TRBV11-2 and J is TRBJ2-5; 11 bases are a match to TRBD2. Germline CDR1 SGHAT, CDR2 FQNNGV. This CDR3 contains 16 residues. Germline trimming cut 3 bases from V and 7 bases from J; bases unmatched to any gene: 10. The CDR3, as DNA: TGTGCCAGCAGCTTTGGGGGACTAGCGGCCGGGGGGACCCAGTACTTC. It specifies CASSFGGLAAGGTQYF.

The chain recombines TRBV2 with TRBJ1-5; D unresolved. The CDR3 totals 17 residues. Trimming removed 7 bases from V and 2 bases from J, with 21 bases in between. The germline gives CDR1 SNHLY, CDR2 FYNNEI. CDR3 loop: CASKSPKGGIGNQPQHF. CDR3 nucleotides: TGTGCCAGCAAATCCCCGAAGGGCGGAATTGGCAATCAGCCCCAGCATTTT.

V gene TRBV27 combines with J gene TRBJ1-1; D is ambiguous. The CDR3 runs to 14 residues. Germline CDR1 reads MNHEY; CDR2 reads SMNVEV (reference sequence). Trimming left V 3 bases short and J 0 bases short, with 8 bases between. DNA of the CDR3: TGTGCCAGCAGTTTGATGCGGGTGAACACTGAAGCTTTCTTT. This encodes CASSLMRVNTEAFF.

The chain combines TRBV7-2 with TRBJ1-1; D gene ambiguous. Germline V CDR1 and CDR2: SGHTA, FQGNSA. The V and J ends lost 1 base and 0 bases respectively, with 6 bases between them. CDR3 size: 14 residues. The CDR3 coding sequence is TGTGCCAGCAGCTTAGTGTTTATGAACACTGAAGCTTTCTTT. It is translated as CASSLVFMNTEAFF.

CDR3 nucleotide sequence: TGTGCCAGCAGCAGCCCGGGACGGCATCAGCCCCAGCATTTT. This encodes CASSSPGRHQPQHF. The chain employs TRBV28 and TRBJ1-5; tentatively, D is TRBD1 (5 bases). Trimming shortened V by 6 bases and J by 5 bases, and 14 bases separated the two germline ends. The germline CDR1 and CDR2 sequences are MDHEN and SYDVKM. The CDR3 consists of 14 residues.

The CDR3 DNA reads TGTGCCAGCAGTTCCACATTGGGGGACACAGATACGCAGTATTTT. Its translation: CASSSTLGDTDTQYF. The chain recombines TRBV28 with TRBJ2-3; either TRBD1 or TRBD2 may fit D (5 bases each). The ends were cut back, 4 bases at V and 2 bases at J, with 13 bases in the middle. This CDR3 is 15 amino acids long. Germline V lookup: CDR1 MDHEN, CDR2 SYDVKM.

Notes on this clone: Other DNA sequences of this sample code for an identical CDR3. This chain links TRBV7-9 with TRBJ1-1, with D tentatively TRBD1 (5 bases). This CDR3 spans 14 amino acids. Trimming stripped 1 base from V and 2 bases from J, with 8 bases between. CDR1 is SEHNR, CDR2 FQNEAQ, per germline (reference sequence). Here the CDR3 reads CASSLGQGNTEAFF. The CDR3 DNA sequence: TGTGCCAGCAGCTTAGGTCAGGGTAACACTGAAGCTTTCTTT.

V is TRBV30 and J is TRBJ1-1, with no clear D. Trimming left V 5 bases short and J 6 bases short, with 13 bases between. The CDR3 is made up of 12 amino acids. CDR1 is GTSNPN, CDR2 SVGIG, per germline (reference sequence). DNA of the CDR3: TGTGCCTGGTCAGGAGATAGCGCTGAAGCTTTCTTT. Protein product: CAWSGDSAEAFF.

The chain links TRBV11-2 to TRBJ1-2, with D perhaps matching TRBD1 (5 bases). The CDR3 covers 14 residues. V gave up 4 bases and J gave up 3 bases, with 12 bases separating them. Germline CDR1 reads SGHAT; CDR2 reads FQNNGV. Here the CDR3 DNA reads TGTGCCAGCAGCTCGGGACGGGGGTACTATGGCTACACCTTC. Translating gives CASSSGRGYYGYTF.

This chain connects TRBV19 to TRBJ2-7; no clear D gene. Trimming removed 4 bases from V and 12 bases from J, with 22 bases in between. The germline V gene has CDR1 LNHDA and CDR2 SQIVND (reference sequence). The CDR3 has 14 residues. The CDR3 sequence is CASSTFSPRMLRYF. CDR3 DNA sequence: TGTGCCAGTAGTACTTTCTCACCTAGGATGTTGCGGTACTTC.

The chain joins TRBV5-4 to TRBJ2-2; the D gene is possibly TRBD1 (6 bases). The germline gives CDR1 SGHNT, CDR2 YYREEE (reference sequence). V lost 4 bases, J lost 5 bases, and 9 bases lay in between. CDR3 size: 13 residues. The DNA for the CDR3 is TGTGCCAGCAGCCTAGGACAGACCGGGGAGCTGTTTTTT. This encodes CASSLGQTGELFF.

V gene TRBV3-1 (or the pseudogene TRBV3-2) combines with J gene TRBJ2-7; TRBD1 agrees at 9 bases. Per germline, CDR1 LGHDT and CDR2 YNNKEL (reference sequence). V gave up 0 bases and J gave up 4 bases; unmatched junction bases: 13. The CDR3 totals 18 residues. In DNA form, the CDR3 reads TGTGCCAGCAGCCAAGAAGTCCCCCCCGGGACAGGGTCGTACGAGCAGTACTTC. Protein: CASSQEVPPGTGSYEQYF.

This clone was recorded once. The chain combines TRBV6-5 with TRBJ1-1; D perhaps matches TRBD1 (6 bases). V shed 2 bases and J shed 8 bases, with 9 bases lying between them. This CDR3 has 12 residues. CDR1 is MNHEY, CDR2 SVGAGI, per germline. CDR3 sequence reads: CASSYGQGEAFF. The CDR3 DNA reads as TGTGCCAGCAGTTACGGGCAGGGGGAAGCTTTCTTT.

The chain couples TRBV7-9 to TRBJ2-7; D is ambiguous. This CDR3 is built from 13 residues. Trimming removed 0 bases at V and 0 bases at J, with 3 bases between. The germline V gene has CDR1 SEHNR and CDR2 FQNEAQ (reference sequence). CDR3 region: CASSLAVSYEQYF. CDR3 nucleotides: TGTGCCAGCAGCTTAGCGGTCTCCTACGAGCAGTACTTC.

This chain uses TRBV9 with TRBJ1-3, with TRBD1 as a possible D gene (6 bases). The CDR3 length is 15 residues. Looked up from germline, CDR1 is SGDLS and CDR2 is YYNGEE. The germline V and J ends were trimmed by 4 bases and 0 bases, with 11 bases remaining between them. For the CDR3, the DNA is TGTGCCAGCAGCCCGGCGGACAGCTCTGGAAACACCATATATTTT. This translates into CASSPADSSGNTIYF. Filled out from reference TRBV9 and TRBJ1-3, the complete variable domain reads DSGVTQTPKHLITATGQRVTLRCSPRSGDLSVYWYQQSLDQGLQFLIQYYNGEERAKGNILERFSAQQFPDLHSELNLSSLELGDSALYFCASSPADSSGNTIYFGEGSWLTVV.

The rearrangement joins TRBV7-8 to TRBJ2-7; 9 bases map to TRBD1. The CDR3 spans 16 residues. The germline V gene has CDR1 SGHVS and CDR2 FQNEAQ. V lost 1 base and J lost 0; bases outside the gene matches: 4. CDR3 residues: CASSLEGQGFSYEQYF. The CDR3 DNA is TGTGCCAGCAGCTTAGAGGGACAGGGATTCTCCTACGAGCAGTACTTC.

The chain recombines TRBV10-3 with TRBJ2-1; D may be TRBD1 or TRBD2 (6 bases each). V was pared by 8 bases and J by 10 bases, with 24 bases between. Germline-derived CDR1 and CDR2 are ENHRY and SYGVKD. The CDR3 is made up of 15 amino acids. CDR3 region: CAIGDQGRQVWEQFF. CDR3 in DNA: TGTGCCATCGGGGATCAGGGGAGGCAGGTATGGGAGCAGTTCTTC.

This clone was seen a few times. The V and J genes are TRBV27 and TRBJ1-5; D may be TRBD1 (5 bases). The V end was cut by 0 bases, the J end by 6 bases, with 9 bases between. CDR3 length equals 14 residues. Germline lookup yields CDR1 MNHEY and CDR2 SMNVEV (reference sequence). The CDR3 DNA is TGTGCCAGCAGTTTATCGGCCGGGGGTCAGCCCCAGCATTTT. Amino acid sequence: CASSLSAGGQPQHF.

V usage is TRBV27 and J usage is TRBJ2-7; 10 bases fit TRBD2. From germline, CDR1 is MNHEY and CDR2 SMNVEV (reference sequence). V trimming: 5 bases; J trimming: 4 bases; junction bases outside the gene matches: 5. The CDR3 loop spans 14 amino acids. CDR3 in DNA: TGTGCCAGCAGTCAAGGACTAGCGGTGTACGAGCAGTACTTC. Residues: CASSQGLAVYEQYF.

V usage is TRBV9 and J usage is TRBJ2-1; 10 positions match TRBD2. CDR3 length equals 15 residues. J was trimmed by 7 bases and V by 0 bases; bases with no gene match: 4. Germline values: CDR1 SGDLS, CDR2 YYNGEE. In DNA form, the CDR3 reads TGTGCCAGCAGCGTAGGGCCTAGCGGGGGTAATGAGCAGTTCTTC. Translated: CASSVGPSGGNEQFF.

This chain joins TRBV7-6 and TRBJ1-6, with TRBD1 matching over 7 bases. V lost 4 bases to trimming and J lost 7 bases; unmatched junction nucleotides: 7. Germline lookup yields CDR1 SGHVS and CDR2 FNYEAQ. The CDR3 covers 15 residues. CDR3 nucleotides: TGTGCCAGCAGCTATGGGACAGCGCCAAATTCACCCCTCCACTTT. Translated, it gives CASSYGTAPNSPLHF.

For this clone: Distinct nucleotide sequences in the sample also encode this CDR3. This chain uses TRBV12-3 or TRBV12-4 with TRBJ1-2; D gene ambiguous. V was shortened by 5 bases and J by 4 bases, with 11 bases between the two germline ends. The CDR3 consists of 13 residues. The CDR3 nucleotides read TGTGCCAGCAGTCAGGACGGCCTCTATGGCTACACCTTC. Translating gives CASSQDGLYGYTF.

This sequence joins TRBV24-1 and TRBJ2-1; TRBD2 matches 9 bases. The CDR3 contains 16 residues. Germline CDR1 reads KGHDR; CDR2 reads SFDVKD. Losses at the gene ends were 4 bases for V and 7 bases for J; bases not matched to a gene: 10. The chain's CDR3 is CATSDPALAGSNEQFF. The CDR3 region has the DNA TGTGCCACCAGTGACCCGGCGCTAGCGGGGTCAAATGAGCAGTTCTTC.

In the case of this clone: The sample holds other DNA sequences that translate to the same CDR3. V and J are TRBV6-5 and TRBJ2-7, with D perhaps TRBD1 (6 bases). Germline values: CDR1 MNHEY, CDR2 SVGAGI. The CDR3 spans 13 residues. Trimming stripped 2 bases from V and 1 base from J, with 6 bases between. The CDR3 here is CASSYRGSYEQYF. The CDR3 nucleotides read TGTGCCAGCAGTTACAGGGGGTCCTACGAGCAGTACTTC.

This clone came up once. The V call is TRBV7-9, the J call TRBJ2-3; D is possibly TRBD1 or TRBD2 (6 bases each). Per germline, CDR1 SEHNR and CDR2 FQNEAQ (reference sequence). The V end was cut by 8 bases, the J end by 5 bases, with 11 bases between. The CDR3 has 12 amino acids. This chain's CDR3 is CASRTAGDTQYF. The CDR3 bases are TGTGCCAGCCGGACAGCGGGAGATACGCAGTATTTT.

This rearrangement joins TRBV28 to TRBJ2-4; D is unresolved. V was cut by 3 bases and J by 1 base, with 10 bases left in between. This CDR3 contains 15 residues. The germline V gene has CDR1 MDHEN and CDR2 SYDVKM. The CDR3 region has the DNA TGTGCCAGCAGTTTCTTCGGGTTGGCCAAAAACATTCAGTACTTC. Its translation: CASSFFGLAKNIQYF.